This TCR beta chain originates from a study of cytomegalovirus exposure and HLA in healthy donors. Details on this clone: What it recognizes is unknown.

Study-wide findings and caveats: In a later analysis, most CMV-associated TCR beta chains appeared HLA-restricted. Sequencing had likely introduced a cluster of highly shared sequence variants as an artifact. The study recorded some 160 TCR beta chains that were cytomegalovirus-associated.

The CDR3 sequence is 15 residues long. Germline CDR1 SGHKS, CDR2 YYEKEE (reference sequence). V gave up 0 bases and J gave up 5 bases; unmatched junction bases: 7. The PCR ran on 60 Vbeta and 13 Jbeta primers. TCRdb's table, derived via immunoSEQ multiplex PCR, lists solely in-frame clones and lacks some. The sample carries about 180,000 clones, roughly 77% recorded once. The specimen was PBMCs. The chain links TRBV5-5 to TRBJ2-5; TRBD1 aligns across 7 bases. This TCR was sampled from a woman aged 25 to 39 in good health and CMV-seropositive. The CDR3 DNA reads as TGTGCCAGCAGCTTGGAAGACAGGGATGAGGAGACCCAGTACTTC. Protein sequence: CASSLEDRDEETQYF.